The T cell receptor (beta chain) under discussion was sequenced for a study of early T cells in non-severe SARS-CoV-2 infection listed by TCRdb under 2021. Concerning the study at large: Because TCR sequencing was done on bulk RNA from unsorted whole blood, the alpha and beta chains could not be paired.

The library was obtained by 5' RACE. The sequencer was a NextSeq 500. To correct for sequencing error and PCR bias, the TCR library protocol tagged individual cDNA molecules with unique molecular identifiers. Sequencing covered both TCR alpha and beta chains, and within each sample the abundances of alpha and beta sequences were tightly co-correlated. From the authors' description of their analysis: Decombinator V4 was used to annotate the V gene, J gene and CDR3 of the TCR sequences. TCRs were defined as expanded if a significant change between any two time points was detected under a Poisson model with p below 0.0001. TCR abundances were normalised to the total number of TCRs sequenced in each sample and reported as counts per million. MAIT TCRs were defined by TRAV1-2 paired with TRAJ12, TRAJ20 or TRAJ33, and iNKT TCRs by TRAV10 paired with TRAJ18. VDJdb, accessed on 1 November 2021, was searched for TCRs annotated for CMV, EBV and SARS-CoV-2, and TCRs annotated for more than one antigen were excluded. TCRdb reprocessed the public reads (quality trimming at Q25 with fastp, clone calling with MiXCR) and kept in-frame beta chains. Records with the same CDR3 protein are collapsed into one entry carrying the most frequent genes and DNA. The V and J calls and clone size come from TCRdb's table, not from the authors' own analysis. The sample contains tens of thousands of distinct CDR3 sequences, approximately 5% of them found a single time. The ten biggest clones cover roughly 25% of the sample.

A case-control design nested within a healthcare worker cohort in London, UK, was used, with weekly nasopharyngeal swab PCR tests and blood sampling performed. Healthcare workers were recruited between 23 and 31 March 2020, during the week of the UK lockdown, and were followed weekly for up to roughly 15 weeks. The CDR3 measures 14 amino acids from cysteine to phenylalanine. The DNA shown is the 42-base CDR3, in frame from base 1. CDR1 and CDR2 are drawn from the germline V gene: SQVTM, ANQGSEA. Trimmed from V: 6 bases; trimmed from J: 0 bases; junction bases lacking a gene match: 7. This clonotype has ten or more counts. The specificity of this receptor is unknown. The record has no base qualities; no much larger clone is one base away. Points the paper makes about the study in general: VDJdb matching was skewed toward anti-spike CD8 responses and likely underestimated virus-specific expansions, missing private and CD4 specificities.

Sequences were obtained from whole blood. The source is an adult who was a healthcare worker with PCR-confirmed SARS-CoV-2 infection or an uninfected control (not recorded which). The rearrangement joined TRBV29-1 to TRBJ1-1, with 7 bases in between that match TRBD1. The CDR3 in this case is CSVIDRDLNTEAFF. Read as DNA, the sequence is TGCAGCGTCATCGACAGGGATCTGAACACTGAAGCTTTCTTT.